This T cell receptor beta chain was sequenced during a study of T-cell reconstitution after alpha-beta-depleted transplantation in children. Study-level findings and limits: Among T cells one year after transplant, newly produced cells accounted for most counts and diversity.

Details on this clonotype: The antigen is not known. One end of the junction does not line up with germline, which may come from a read error.

During its preparation, the TCRbeta library received unique molecular identifiers. MiXCR, run by TCRdb on the PCR reads, gives a single entry per CDR3 protein. The profile shows about 150,000 distinct CDR3 sequences, over 8.5% of them singletons. The sequencing used PBMCs, collected before TCRalphabeta/CD19-depleted stem cell transplant. This TCR was sampled from a boy aged 2 to 10 with acute myeloid leukemia, due to receive a stem cell transplant.

The CDR3: CASGLYVDRPQHF. In DNA form, the CDR3 reads TGTGCCAGCGGCTTATACGTGGATCGGCCCCAGCATTTT. The chain has TRBV7-9 and TRBJ1-5; D unresolved. Germline V gene lookup returns CDR1 SEHNR and CDR2 FQNEAQ (reference sequence). The CDR3 length is 13 residues.